What follows is one T cell receptor (beta chain) and its context. At least ten counts were recorded for this clonotype. The antigen it recognizes is unknown. No base qualities exist here, and no much larger clone lies one base off it. Sequencing took place on an Illumina HiSeq 1500. In-frame beta chains were kept once TCRdb had trimmed the public reads at Q25 with fastp and called clones with MiXCR. Each CDR3 protein gets just one entry, which takes the most common genes and DNA from the rows behind it. The sample table shows some 440,000 distinct CDR3 sequences, and roughly 31% are seen once. The top ten hold approximately 15% of the sample. These data are taken from a study of T cell repertoires in cytomegalovirus infection (dated by TCRdb to the late 2010s). Study-wide context: Because public TCR beta signatures pointed to carriage of CMV infection together with the matching HLA type, the HLA type of each donor mattered for the analysis. Summary of the overall study and its limitations: The ex vivo response was dominated by HLA-C-restricted CMV-specific TCR beta clonotypes, which also provided the single most frequent clonotype in two of eight donors. In both this cohort and an independent 352-donor cohort, the cumulative frequency of public TCR beta family members distinguished carriers of CMV infection plus the relevant HLA type.

The germline V gene yields SGHTA for CDR1 and FQGNSA for CDR2. Counted from cysteine to phenylalanine, this CDR3 has 11 amino acids. Of the read, only the CDR3 DNA is kept; its 33 bases are in frame from base 1. V drops 5 bases and J drops 6 bases, leaving 6 bases in between. This sequence uses TRBV7-2 and TRBJ2-3, and the D gene may be TRBD2, 6 bases matching. The receptor was isolated from a human donor in good health (CMV status not recorded). Some clones in this sample may be carry-over from other donors' samples. Material for sequencing was PBMCs. The DNA reads as follows: TGTGCCAGCAGCCGGGAGGATACGCAGTATTTT. Its amino acids are CASSREDTQYF.